The next 21 T cell receptor beta chains were all read from a single sample in a study of blood T cell repertoires in COVID-19. Sequencing was performed with immunoSEQ multiplex PCR; in TCRdb, only in-frame clones are kept and a portion is missing. This table has about 100,000 clones, approximately 86% appearing once. The source material was peripheral blood. These receptor sequences come from a man aged 45-65 years with active or convalescent COVID-19.

This chain connects TRBV5-1 to TRBJ2-5; D is possibly TRBD2 (6 bases). The CDR3 consists of 15 residues. Germline V gives CDR1 SGHRS, CDR2 YFSETQ. The V and J ends lost 0 bases and 4 bases respectively, with 13 bases between them. The DNA of the CDR3 is TGCGCCAGCAGCTTGGGCCGGGAGTGGGCAGAGACCCAGTACTTC. Protein sequence: CASSLGREWAETQYF.

This sequence joins TRBV18 and TRBJ2-3; 12 bases fit TRBD2. Germline CDR1 and CDR2: KGHSH and LQKENI. With V trimmed by 1 base and J by 6 bases, 5 bases remained unmatched. The CDR3 extends over 16 amino acids. The CDR3 region is CASSPLGLAGSDTQYF. The CDR3 DNA is TGTGCCAGCTCACCACTGGGACTAGCGGGCTCGGATACGCAGTATTTT.

The V and J genes are TRBV10-3 and TRBJ2-7, with D unresolved. The V gene's germline CDR1 is ENHRY and CDR2 SYGVKD. CDR3 length: 11 amino acids. Trimming took 10 bases from V and 3 from J, leaving 10 bases between them. In nucleotides, the CDR3 is TGTGCCACCGGTGTCAACTACGAGCAGTACTTC. It is translated as CATGVNYEQYF.

CDR3 in DNA: TGTGCCAGCAGCTTCGGCGGGGGCCCTACTAATGAAAAACTGTTTTTT. Its translation is CASSFGGGPTNEKLFF. The rearrangement joins TRBV7-9 to TRBJ1-4; maybe TRBD1 (6 bases). The V gene's germline CDR1 is SEHNR and CDR2 FQNEAQ (reference sequence). The V end was cut by 3 bases, the J end by 2 bases, with 13 bases between. The CDR3 spans 16 residues. Complete variable domain (other parts from reference TRBV7-9 and TRBJ1-4): DTGVSQNPRHKITKRGQNVTFRCDPISEHNRLYWYRQTLGQGPEFLTYFQNEAQLEKSRLLSDRFSAERPKGSFSTLEIQRTEQGDSAMYLCASSFGGGPTNEKLFFGSGTQLSVL.

The chain links TRBV5-1 to TRBJ1-1; D is uncertain. In germline, CDR1 is SGHRS, CDR2 YFSETQ. V lost 2 bases and J lost 2, with 7 bases in between. This CDR3 is 13 amino acids long. The CDR3 here is CASSFGENTEAFF. The DNA of the CDR3 is TGCGCCAGCAGCTTCGGAGAAAACACTGAAGCTTTCTTT. Supplemented by reference TRBV5-1 and TRBJ1-1, the full variable domain reads KAGVTQTPRYLIKTRGQQVTLSCSPISGHRSVSWYQQTPGQGLQFLFEYFSETQRNKGNFPGRFSGRQFSNSRSEMNVSTLELGDSALYLCASSFGENTEAFFGQGTRLTVV.

The chain is built from TRBV10-2 and TRBJ2-3; weak D call: TRBD2 (5 bases). The germline gives CDR1 WSHSY, CDR2 SAAADI. The CDR3 runs 15 residues. V was trimmed by 3 bases and J by 4 bases, leaving 14 bases between them. The CDR3 coding sequence is TGCGCCAGCAGTGATCCGCCGCGGGCCGCAGATACGCAGTATTTT. Its translation: CASSDPPRAADTQYF.

V and J are TRBV6-1 and TRBJ2-7; 8 bases are a match to TRBD2. The V gene's germline CDR1 is MNHNS and CDR2 SASEGT. The CDR3 sequence is 16 residues long. V shed 0 bases and J 5 bases; nucleotides not matched to a gene: 9. CDR3 nucleotides: TGTGCCAGCAGTGAAGCCATCCTCGGAGCGGGAGACGAGCAGTACTTC. This sequence encodes CASSEAILGAGDEQYF.

The chain joins TRBV7-9 to TRBJ1-1, with D hard to call. The V and J ends lost 1 base and 11 bases respectively, with 11 bases between them. The CDR3 covers 12 residues. CDR1 SEHNR and CDR2 FQNEAQ come from the germline V gene (reference sequence). In DNA form, the CDR3 reads TGTGCCAGCAGCTTAGAGGAGAGGCAGGCTTTCTTT. As protein: CASSLEERQAFF.

The chain uses TRBV7-3 and TRBJ2-3; 9 nucleotides align to TRBD1. After removal of 5 bases from V and 0 bases from J, the junction contained 6 bases not matched to a gene. The CDR3 covers 16 residues. Germline assignment: CDR1 SGHTA and CDR2 FQGTGA. The CDR3: CASSTLGQGSTDTQYF. The CDR3 DNA reads as TGTGCCAGCAGCACCCTCGGACAGGGGAGCACAGATACGCAGTATTTT.

The chain joins TRBV2 to TRBJ2-7; 12 bases are a match to TRBD1. The CDR3 contains 15 residues. V was pared by 8 bases and J by 5 bases, with 10 bases of the junction left unmatched. Germline-derived CDR1 and CDR2 are SNHLY and FYNNEI. The CDR3 protein is CASLLPGQGANEQYF. CDR3 bases: TGTGCCAGCCTCTTACCGGGACAGGGGGCTAACGAGCAGTACTTC.

This chain connects TRBV3-1 (or the pseudogene TRBV3-2) to TRBJ2-3, with TRBD2 identical over 7 bases. The CDR3 is 14 amino acids. Losses at the gene ends were 6 bases for V and 2 bases for J; bases not matched to a gene: 5. Germline lookup yields CDR1 LGHDT and CDR2 YNNKEL (reference sequence). CDR3 sequence: CASSRRGVTDTQYF. The CDR3 DNA reads TGTGCCAGCAGTCGTCGGGGGGTCACAGATACGCAGTATTTT.

The rearrangement uses TRBV5-5 and TRBJ1-5, with D unclear. The ends were cut back, 1 base at V and 0 bases at J, with 5 bases in the middle. CDR1 and CDR2 (germline): SGHKS, YYEKEE (reference sequence). This CDR3 has 14 amino acids. For the CDR3, the DNA is TGTGCCAGCAGCTTGAGCGTTAGCAATCAGCCCCAGCATTTT. It translates to CASSLSVSNQPQHF.

This chain connects TRBV6-4 to TRBJ2-7; 9 nucleotides line up with TRBD2. The V segment lost 3 bases and the J segment 6 bases; nucleotides outside the gene matches: 3. CDR1 and CDR2 (germline): MRHNA, SNTAGT. The CDR3 extends over 13 amino acids. CDR3 DNA: TGTGCCAGCAGTGAAAGGACTAGCGTCGAGCAGTACTTC. This encodes CASSERTSVEQYF.

This chain links TRBV19 with TRBJ2-7; D gene uncertain. CDR1 is LNHDA and CDR2 is SQIVND in the germline V gene (reference sequence). Trimming took off 4 bases at V and 3 bases at J, with 10 bases between the two ends. The CDR3 loop spans 13 amino acids. CDR3 sequence reads: CASSTSHSYEQYF. The CDR3 DNA sequence: TGTGCCAGTAGTACCTCCCACAGCTACGAGCAGTACTTC.

The chain employs TRBV30 and TRBJ1-6, with D possibly being TRBD1 (5 bases). The length of the CDR3 is 14 residues. With 0 bases removed from V and 7 bases from J, the gap between germline ends came to 10 bases. Germline lookup yields CDR1 GTSNPN and CDR2 SVGIG (reference sequence). CDR3 in amino acids: CAWSVQVGNSPLHF. The CDR3 DNA is TGTGCCTGGAGTGTACAGGTGGGGAATTCACCCCTCCACTTT.

The rearrangement joins TRBV6-6 to TRBJ2-7; the D gene is possibly TRBD2 (5 bases). CDR1 is MNHNY, CDR2 SVGAGI, per germline (reference sequence). V was clipped by 2 bases and J by 5 bases, with 13 bases between them. The CDR3 contains 14 residues. The CDR3 loop reads CASSYGGRANEQYF. The CDR3 bases are TGTGCCAGCAGTTACGGTGGGAGAGCCAACGAGCAGTACTTC.

CDR3 coding DNA: TGTGCCAGCAGCGCCGGGGACAGAGGGTCACCCCTCCACTTT. Translation gives CASSAGDRGSPLHF. The chain joins TRBV11-3 to TRBJ1-6; 7 nucleotides align to TRBD1. Losses at the gene ends were 5 bases for V and 10 bases for J; bases not matched to a gene: 8. This CDR3 is built from 14 residues. Germline V CDR1 and CDR2: SGHNT, YENEEA.

The chain has TRBV27 and TRBJ1-5; D perhaps matches TRBD1 (5 bases). From germline, CDR1 is MNHEY and CDR2 SMNVEV (reference sequence). The CDR3 consists of 16 residues. Trimming pared 7 bases from V and 3 bases from J, leaving 19 bases between. The CDR3 DNA follows: TGTGCCAGCAAGAGCGTCAGGCAGGGTGACAATCAGCCCCAGCATTTT. It encodes CASKSVRQGDNQPQHF.

This clone was seen a single time. The chain uses TRBV6-5 and TRBJ2-2, with D possibly being TRBD2 (5 bases). This CDR3 has 14 amino acids. V was pared by 5 bases and J by 7 bases, with 14 bases between. Germline-derived CDR1 and CDR2 are MNHEY and SVGAGI. This CDR3 reads CASSMTGIGGELFF. CDR3 DNA sequence: TGTGCCAGCAGTATGACGGGAATCGGCGGGGAGCTGTTTTTT.

CDR3 protein: CASNNPTRDIPEAFF. Written as DNA, the CDR3 is TGTGCCAGCAACAATCCTACACGGGACATTCCTGAAGCTTTCTTT. This chain joins TRBV5-6 and TRBJ1-1; TRBD1 might be the D (6 bases). This CDR3 contains 15 residues. The V and J ends lost 6 bases and 6 bases respectively, with 21 bases between them. The V gene's germline CDR1 is SGHDT and CDR2 YYEEEE.

This rearrangement joins TRBV6-5 to TRBJ1-4; tentative D call: TRBD1 (5 bases). CDR1 and CDR2 from the germline V gene are MNHEY and SVGAGI. This CDR3 has 14 amino acids. Trimming removed 2 bases at V and 8 bases at J, with 12 bases between. The CDR3 region has the DNA TGTGCCAGCAGTTACAATGGTCAGGGCGAAAAACTGTTTTTT. It codes for CASSYNGQGEKLFF.